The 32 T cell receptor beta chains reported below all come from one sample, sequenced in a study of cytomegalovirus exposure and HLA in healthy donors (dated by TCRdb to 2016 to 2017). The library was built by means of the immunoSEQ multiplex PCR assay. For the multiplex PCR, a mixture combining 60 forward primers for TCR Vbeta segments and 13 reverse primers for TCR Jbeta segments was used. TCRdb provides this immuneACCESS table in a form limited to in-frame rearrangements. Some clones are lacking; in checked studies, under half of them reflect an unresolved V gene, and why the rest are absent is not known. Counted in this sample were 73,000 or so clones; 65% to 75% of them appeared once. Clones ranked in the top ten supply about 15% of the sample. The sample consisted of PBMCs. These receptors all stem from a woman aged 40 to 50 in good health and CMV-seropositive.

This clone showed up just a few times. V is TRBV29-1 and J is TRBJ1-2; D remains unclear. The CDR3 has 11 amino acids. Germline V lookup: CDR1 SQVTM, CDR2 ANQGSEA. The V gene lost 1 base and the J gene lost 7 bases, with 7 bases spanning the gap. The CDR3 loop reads CSVEGEGGYTF. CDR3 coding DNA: TGCAGCGTTGAAGGGGAGGGTGGCTACACCTTC.

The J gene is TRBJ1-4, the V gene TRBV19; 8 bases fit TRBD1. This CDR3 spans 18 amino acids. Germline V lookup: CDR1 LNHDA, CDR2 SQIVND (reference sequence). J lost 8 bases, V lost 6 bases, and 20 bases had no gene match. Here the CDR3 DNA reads TGTGCCAGTAGGGGAGACAGGGGCGCCCCGGGTCGGCACGAAAAACTGTTTTTT. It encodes CASRGDRGAPGRHEKLFF.

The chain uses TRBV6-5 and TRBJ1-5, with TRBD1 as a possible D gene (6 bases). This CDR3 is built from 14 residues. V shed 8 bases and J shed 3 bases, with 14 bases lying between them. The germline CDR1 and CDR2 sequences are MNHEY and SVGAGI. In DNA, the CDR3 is TGTGCCAGCGGCGGACAGTTCCCCAATCAGCCCCAGCATTTT. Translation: CASGGQFPNQPQHF.

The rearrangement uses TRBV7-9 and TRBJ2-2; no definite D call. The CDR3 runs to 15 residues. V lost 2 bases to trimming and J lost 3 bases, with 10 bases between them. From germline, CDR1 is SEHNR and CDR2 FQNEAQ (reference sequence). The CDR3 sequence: CASSLLQIYTGELFF. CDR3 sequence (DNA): TGTGCCAGCAGCTTATTACAAATCTACACCGGGGAGCTGTTTTTT.

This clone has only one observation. The CDR3 DNA follows: TGTGCCAGCAGTTGGACAGGGAACACCGGGGAGCTGTTTTTT. Amino acid sequence: CASSWTGNTGELFF. The rearrangement links TRBV27 to TRBJ2-2; 7 bases line up with TRBD1. This CDR3 spans 14 amino acids. The ends lost 4 bases at V and 1 base at J; junction bases unmatched: 0. Germline V gives CDR1 MNHEY, CDR2 SMNVEV (reference sequence).

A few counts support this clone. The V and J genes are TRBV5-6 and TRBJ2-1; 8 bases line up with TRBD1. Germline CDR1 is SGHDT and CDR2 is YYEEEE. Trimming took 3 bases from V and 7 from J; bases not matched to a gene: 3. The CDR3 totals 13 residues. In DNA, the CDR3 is TGTGCCAGCAGCTCCGGGACAGGAAATGAGCAGTTCTTC. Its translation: CASSSGTGNEQFF.

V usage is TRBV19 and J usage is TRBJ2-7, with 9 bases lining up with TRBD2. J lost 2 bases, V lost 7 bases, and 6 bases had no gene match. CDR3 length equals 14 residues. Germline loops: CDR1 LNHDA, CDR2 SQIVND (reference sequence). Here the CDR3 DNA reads TGTGCCAGTAAATCTAGCGGGGTCGCCTACGAGCAGTACTTC. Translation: CASKSSGVAYEQYF.

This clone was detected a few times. The CDR3 nucleotides read TGTGCCAGCAGCCCGGCGACAGTGAACTATGGCTACACCTTC. Translating gives CASSPATVNYGYTF. The chain recombines TRBV28 with TRBJ1-2, with a weak D call TRBD1 (5 bases). The V gene lost 6 bases and the J gene lost 2 bases, with 13 bases spanning the gap. The CDR3 contains 14 residues. The germline V gene has CDR1 MDHEN and CDR2 SYDVKM.

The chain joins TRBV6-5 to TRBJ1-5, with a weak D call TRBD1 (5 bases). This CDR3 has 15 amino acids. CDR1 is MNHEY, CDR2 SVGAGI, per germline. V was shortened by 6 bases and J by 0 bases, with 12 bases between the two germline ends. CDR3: CASRPLGGSNQPQHF. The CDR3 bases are TGTGCCAGCAGACCTTTGGGGGGTAGCAATCAGCCCCAGCATTTT.

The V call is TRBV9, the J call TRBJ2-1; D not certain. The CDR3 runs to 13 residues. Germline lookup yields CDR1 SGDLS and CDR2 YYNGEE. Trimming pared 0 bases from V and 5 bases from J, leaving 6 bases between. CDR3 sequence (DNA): TGTGCCAGCAGCGTAGTTGGAGACAATGAGCAGTTCTTC. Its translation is CASSVVGDNEQFF.

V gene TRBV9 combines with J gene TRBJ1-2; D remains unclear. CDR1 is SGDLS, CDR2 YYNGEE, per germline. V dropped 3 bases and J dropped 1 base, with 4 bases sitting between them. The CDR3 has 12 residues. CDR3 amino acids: CASSAGNYGYTF. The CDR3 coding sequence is TGTGCCAGCAGCGCGGGTAACTATGGCTACACCTTC.

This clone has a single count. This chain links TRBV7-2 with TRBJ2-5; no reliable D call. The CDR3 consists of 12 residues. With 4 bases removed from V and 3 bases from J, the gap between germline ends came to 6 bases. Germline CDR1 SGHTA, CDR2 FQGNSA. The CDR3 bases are TGTGCCAGCAGCTCCTCTGAAGAGACCCAGTACTTC. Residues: CASSSSEETQYF.

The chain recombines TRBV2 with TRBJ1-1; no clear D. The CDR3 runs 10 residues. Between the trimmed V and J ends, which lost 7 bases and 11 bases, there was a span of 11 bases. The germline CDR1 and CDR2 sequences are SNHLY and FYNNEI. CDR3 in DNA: TGTGCCAGCAATGGCCCCGGGGCTTTCTTT. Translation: CASNGPGAFF.

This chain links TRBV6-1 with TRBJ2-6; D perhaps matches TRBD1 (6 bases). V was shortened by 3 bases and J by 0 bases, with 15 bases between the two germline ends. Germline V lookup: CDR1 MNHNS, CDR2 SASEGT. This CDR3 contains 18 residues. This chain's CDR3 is CASSEGIRGVSGANVLTF. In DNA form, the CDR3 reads TGTGCCAGCAGTGAGGGGATCAGGGGAGTCTCTGGGGCCAACGTCCTGACTTTC.

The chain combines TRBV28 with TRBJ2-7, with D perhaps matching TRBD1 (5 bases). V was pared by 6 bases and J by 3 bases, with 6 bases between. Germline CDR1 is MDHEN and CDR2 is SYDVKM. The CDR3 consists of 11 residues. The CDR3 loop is CASRQGYEQYF. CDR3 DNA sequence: TGTGCCAGCAGGCAGGGCTACGAGCAGTACTTC.

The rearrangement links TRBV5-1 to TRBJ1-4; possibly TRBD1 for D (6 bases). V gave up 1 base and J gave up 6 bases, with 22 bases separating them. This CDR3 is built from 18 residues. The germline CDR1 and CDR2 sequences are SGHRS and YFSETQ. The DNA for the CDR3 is TGCGCCAGCAGCTTGACTTGGGAACAGGGCGCCGGGGATGAAAAACTGTTTTTT. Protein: CASSLTWEQGAGDEKLFF.

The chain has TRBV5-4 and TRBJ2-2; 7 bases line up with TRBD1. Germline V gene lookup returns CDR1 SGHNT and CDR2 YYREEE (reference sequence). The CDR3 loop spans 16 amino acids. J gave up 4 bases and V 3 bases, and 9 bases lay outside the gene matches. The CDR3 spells CASSSLTGSGTGELFF. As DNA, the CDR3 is TGTGCCAGCAGCTCCTTGACAGGGTCGGGCACCGGGGAGCTGTTTTTT.

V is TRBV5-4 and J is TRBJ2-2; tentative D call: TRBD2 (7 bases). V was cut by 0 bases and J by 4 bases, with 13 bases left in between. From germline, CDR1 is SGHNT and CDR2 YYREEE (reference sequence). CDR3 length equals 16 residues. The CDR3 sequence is CASSLEGGARTGELFF. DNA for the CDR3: TGTGCCAGCAGCTTGGAGGGGGGGGCCCGCACCGGGGAGCTGTTTTTT.

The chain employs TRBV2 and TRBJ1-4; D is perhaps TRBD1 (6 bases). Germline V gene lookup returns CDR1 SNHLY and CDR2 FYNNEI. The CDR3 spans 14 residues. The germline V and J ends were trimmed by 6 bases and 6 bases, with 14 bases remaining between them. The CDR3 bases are TGTGCCAGCAGCGCCAGGAGACAGGATGAAAAACTGTTTTTT. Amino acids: CASSARRQDEKLFF.

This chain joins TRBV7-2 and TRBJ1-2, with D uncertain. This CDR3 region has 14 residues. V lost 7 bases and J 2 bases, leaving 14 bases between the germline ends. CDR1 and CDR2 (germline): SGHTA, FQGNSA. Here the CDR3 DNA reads TGTGCCAGCATTCAAGCGGCCGAGAACTATGGCTACACCTTC. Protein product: CASIQAAENYGYTF.

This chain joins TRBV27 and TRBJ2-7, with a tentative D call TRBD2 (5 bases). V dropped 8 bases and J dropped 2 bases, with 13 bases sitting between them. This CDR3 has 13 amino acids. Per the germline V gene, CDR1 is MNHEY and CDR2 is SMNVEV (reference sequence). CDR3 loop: CASRRTGTYEQYF. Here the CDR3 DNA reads TGTGCCAGCCGTCGGACGGGAACCTACGAGCAGTACTTC.

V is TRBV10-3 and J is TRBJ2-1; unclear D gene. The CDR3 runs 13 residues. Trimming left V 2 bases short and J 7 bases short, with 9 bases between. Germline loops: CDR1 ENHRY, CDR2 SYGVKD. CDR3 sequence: CAISERVGNEQFF. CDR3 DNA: TGTGCCATCAGTGAGCGGGTAGGTAATGAGCAGTTCTTC.

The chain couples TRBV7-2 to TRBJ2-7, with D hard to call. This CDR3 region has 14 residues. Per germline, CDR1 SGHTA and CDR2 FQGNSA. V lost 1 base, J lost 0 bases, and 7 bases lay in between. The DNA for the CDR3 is TGTGCCAGCAGCTTAGAGCCCGCCTCCTACGAGCAGTACTTC. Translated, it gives CASSLEPASYEQYF. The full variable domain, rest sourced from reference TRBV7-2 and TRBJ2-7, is GAGVSQSPSNKVTEKGKDVELRCDPISGHTALYWYRQSLGQGLEFLIYFQGNSAPDKSGLPSDRFSAERTGGSVSTLTIQRTQQEDSAVYLCASSLEPASYEQYFGPGTRLTVT.

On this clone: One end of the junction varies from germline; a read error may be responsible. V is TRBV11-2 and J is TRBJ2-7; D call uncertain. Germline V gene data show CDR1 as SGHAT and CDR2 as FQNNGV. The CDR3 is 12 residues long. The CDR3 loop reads CASSLDKNEQYF. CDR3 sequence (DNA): TGTGCCAGCAGCCTAGACAAAAACGAGCAGTACTTC.

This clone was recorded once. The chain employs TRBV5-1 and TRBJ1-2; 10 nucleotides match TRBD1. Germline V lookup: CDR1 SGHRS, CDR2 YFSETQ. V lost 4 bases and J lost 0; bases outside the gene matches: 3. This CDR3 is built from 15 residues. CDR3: CASSQTGGANYGYTF. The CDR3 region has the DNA TGCGCCAGCAGCCAGACAGGGGGCGCTAACTATGGCTACACCTTC.

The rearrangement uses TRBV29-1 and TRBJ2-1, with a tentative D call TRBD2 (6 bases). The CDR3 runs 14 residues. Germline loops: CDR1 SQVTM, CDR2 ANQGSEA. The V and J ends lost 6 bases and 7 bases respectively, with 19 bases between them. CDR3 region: CSVEREIGLNEQFF. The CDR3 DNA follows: TGCAGCGTCGAACGGGAGATCGGTTTGAATGAGCAGTTCTTC.

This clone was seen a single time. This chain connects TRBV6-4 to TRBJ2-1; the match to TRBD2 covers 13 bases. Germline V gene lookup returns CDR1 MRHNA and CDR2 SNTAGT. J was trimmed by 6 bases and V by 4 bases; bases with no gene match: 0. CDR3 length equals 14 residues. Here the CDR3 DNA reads TGTGCCAGCAGTGGACTAGCGGGGGGCAATGAGCAGTTCTTC. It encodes CASSGLAGGNEQFF.

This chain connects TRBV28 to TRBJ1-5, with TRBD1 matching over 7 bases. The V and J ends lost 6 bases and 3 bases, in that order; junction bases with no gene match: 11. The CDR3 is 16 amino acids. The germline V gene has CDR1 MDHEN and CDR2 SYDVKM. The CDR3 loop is CASRKGTAAFNQPQHF. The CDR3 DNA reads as TGTGCCAGCAGAAAAGGGACAGCCGCCTTCAATCAGCCCCAGCATTTT.

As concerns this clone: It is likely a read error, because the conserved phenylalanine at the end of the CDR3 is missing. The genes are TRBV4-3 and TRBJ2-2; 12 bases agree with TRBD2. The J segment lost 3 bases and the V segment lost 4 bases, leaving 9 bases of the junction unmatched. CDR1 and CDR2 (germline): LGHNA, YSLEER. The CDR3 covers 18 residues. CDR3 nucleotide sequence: TGCGCCAGCAGCCCCGGGGCTAGCGGGAGGGCCGACACCGGGGAGCTGTTTGTT. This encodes CASSPGASGRADTGELFV.

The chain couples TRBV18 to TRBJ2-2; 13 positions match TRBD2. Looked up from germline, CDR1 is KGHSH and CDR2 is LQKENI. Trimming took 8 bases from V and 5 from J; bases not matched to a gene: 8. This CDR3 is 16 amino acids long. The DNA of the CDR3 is TGTGCCAGCCTTGGACTAGCGGGAGTTGATACCGGGGAGCTGTTTTTT. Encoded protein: CASLGLAGVDTGELFF.

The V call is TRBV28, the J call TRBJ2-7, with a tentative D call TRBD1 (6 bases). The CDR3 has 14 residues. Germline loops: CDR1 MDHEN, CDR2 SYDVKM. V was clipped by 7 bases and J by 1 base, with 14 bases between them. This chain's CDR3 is CASIEQGTSYEQYF. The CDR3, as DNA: TGTGCCAGCATAGAACAGGGAACTTCCTACGAGCAGTACTTC.

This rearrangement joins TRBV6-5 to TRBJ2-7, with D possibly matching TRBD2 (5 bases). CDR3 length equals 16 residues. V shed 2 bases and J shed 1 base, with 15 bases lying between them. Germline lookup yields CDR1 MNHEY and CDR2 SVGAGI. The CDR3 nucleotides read TGTGCCAGCAGTTACCGCGGCGGGCTCCCTTCCTACGAGCAGTACTTC. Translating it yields CASSYRGGLPSYEQYF.